The clone carrying this T cell receptor beta chain was observed a handful of times. V was cut by 3 bases and J by 6 bases, with 15 bases left in between. The germline V gene has CDR1 SGHVS and CDR2 FNYEAQ. This CDR3 region has 15 residues. MiXCR was run by TCRdb on the RT-PCR reads, yielding one entry per CDR3 protein. The sample lists almost 700,000 distinct CDR3 sequences; approximately 14% were seen once. The rearrangement links TRBV7-6 to TRBJ2-1, with D possibly called TRBD1 or TRBD2 (6 bases each). Specimen: memory CD4+ T cells from blood. The clonotype was recovered from a female donor in good health, serving as a healthy control. CDR3 in DNA: TGTGCCAGCAGCTTCGGGGGCATTTCATCCAATGAGCAGTTCTTC. It encodes CASSFGGISSNEQFF. Full variable domain (missing parts from reference TRBV7-6 and TRBJ2-1): GAGVSQSPRYKVTKRGQDVALRCDPISGHVSLYWYRQALGQGPEFLTYFNYEAQQDKSGLPNDRFSAERPEGSISTLTIQRTEQRDSAMYRCASSFGGISSNEQFFGPGTRLTVL.